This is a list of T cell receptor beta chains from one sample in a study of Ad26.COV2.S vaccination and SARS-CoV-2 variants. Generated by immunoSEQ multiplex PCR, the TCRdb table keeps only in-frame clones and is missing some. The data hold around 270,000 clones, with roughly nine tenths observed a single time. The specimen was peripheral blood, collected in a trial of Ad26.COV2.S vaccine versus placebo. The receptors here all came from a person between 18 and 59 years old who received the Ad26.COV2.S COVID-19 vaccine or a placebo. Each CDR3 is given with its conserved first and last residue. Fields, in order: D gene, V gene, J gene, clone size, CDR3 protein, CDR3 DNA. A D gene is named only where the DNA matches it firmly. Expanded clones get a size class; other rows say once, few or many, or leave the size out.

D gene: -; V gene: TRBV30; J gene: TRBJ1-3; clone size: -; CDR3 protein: CAWTASGNTIYF; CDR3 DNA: TGTGCCTGGACAGCCTCTGGAAACACCATATATTTT
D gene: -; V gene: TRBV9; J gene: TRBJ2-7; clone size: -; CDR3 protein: CASSLSGGYEQYF; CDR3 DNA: TGTGCCAGCAGCCTCTCCGGGGGATACGAGCAGTACTTC
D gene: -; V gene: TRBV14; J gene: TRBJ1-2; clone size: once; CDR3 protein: CASSLGSGSSTSGYTF; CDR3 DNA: TGTGCCAGCAGCCTTGGGTCTGGGTCCAGCACCTCTGGCTACACCTTC
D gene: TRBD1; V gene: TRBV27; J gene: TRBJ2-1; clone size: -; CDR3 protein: CASRPGTGLYNEQFF; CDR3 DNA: TGTGCCAGCAGGCCGGGGACAGGGCTATACAATGAGCAGTTCTTC
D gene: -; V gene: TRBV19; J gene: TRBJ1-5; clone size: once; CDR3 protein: CASSITGNQPQHF; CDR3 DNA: TGTGCCAGTAGTATTACAGGGAATCAGCCCCAGCATTTT
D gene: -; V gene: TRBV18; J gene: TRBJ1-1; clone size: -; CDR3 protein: CASSADREAFF; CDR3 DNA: TGTGCCAGCTCAGCCGACAGGGAAGCTTTCTTT
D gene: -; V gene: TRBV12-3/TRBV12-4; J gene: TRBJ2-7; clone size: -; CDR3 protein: CASSRIGEQYF; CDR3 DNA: TGTGCCAGCAGTCGTATCGGCGAGCAGTACTTC
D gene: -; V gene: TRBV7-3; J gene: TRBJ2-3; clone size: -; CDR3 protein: CASSLSPGLGDTQYF; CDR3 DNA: TGTGCCAGCAGCCTATCACCTGGGCTTGGAGATACGCAGTATTTT
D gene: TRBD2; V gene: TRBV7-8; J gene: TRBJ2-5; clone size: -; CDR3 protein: CASSGRGRGTGETQYF; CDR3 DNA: TGTGCCAGCAGCGGCCGCGGGAGGGGAACGGGAGAGACCCAGTACTTC
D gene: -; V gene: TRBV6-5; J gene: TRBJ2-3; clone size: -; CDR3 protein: CASSTRWGATDTQYF; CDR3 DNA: TGTGCCAGCAGTACCCGTTGGGGGGCCACAGATACGCAGTATTTT
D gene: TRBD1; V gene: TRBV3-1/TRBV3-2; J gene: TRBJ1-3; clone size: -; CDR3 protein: CASSQGRGGGGNTIYF; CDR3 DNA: TGTGCCAGCAGCCAGGGCAGGGGGGGCGGTGGAAACACCATATATTTT
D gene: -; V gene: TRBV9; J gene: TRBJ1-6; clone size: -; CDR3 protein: CASSENSPLHF; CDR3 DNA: TGTGCCAGCAGCGAGAATTCACCCCTCCACTTT
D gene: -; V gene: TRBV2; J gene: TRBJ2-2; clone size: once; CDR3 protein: CASSVKGFTGELFF; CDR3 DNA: TGTGCCAGCAGTGTGAAGGGGTTCACCGGGGAGCTGTTTTTT
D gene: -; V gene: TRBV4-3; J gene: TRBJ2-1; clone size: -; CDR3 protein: CASSHSEGYNEQFF; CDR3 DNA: TGCGCCAGCAGCCATTCAGAGGGCTACAATGAGCAGTTCTTC
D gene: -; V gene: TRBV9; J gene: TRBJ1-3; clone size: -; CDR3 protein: CASSVGRSGNTIYF; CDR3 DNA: TGTGCCAGCAGCGTAGGGCGCTCTGGAAACACCATATATTTT
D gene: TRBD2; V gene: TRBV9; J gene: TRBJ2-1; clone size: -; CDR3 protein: CASSFGTSGGEQFF; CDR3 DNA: TGTGCCAGCAGCTTCGGGACTAGCGGAGGTGAGCAGTTCTTC
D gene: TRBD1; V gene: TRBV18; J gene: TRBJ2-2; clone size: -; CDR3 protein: CASSTQGARTGELFF; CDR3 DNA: TGTGCCAGCTCAACTCAGGGGGCGAGGACCGGGGAGCTGTTTTTT
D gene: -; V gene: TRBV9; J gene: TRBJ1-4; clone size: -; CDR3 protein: CASSVGGANEKLFF; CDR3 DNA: TGTGCCAGCAGCGTAGGTGGTGCTAATGAAAAACTGTTTTTT
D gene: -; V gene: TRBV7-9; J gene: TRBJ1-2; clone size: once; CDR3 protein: CASSVLRGGYGYTF; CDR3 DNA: TGTGCCAGCAGCGTCTTACGTGGAGGGTATGGCTACACCTTC
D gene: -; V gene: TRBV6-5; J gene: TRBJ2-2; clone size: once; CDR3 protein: CASRTRATGELFF; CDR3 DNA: TGTGCCAGCAGAACCAGGGCCACCGGGGAGCTGTTTTTT
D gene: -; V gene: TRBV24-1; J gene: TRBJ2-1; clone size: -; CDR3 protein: CATSDPGHRGGEQFF; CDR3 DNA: TGTGCCACCAGTGATCCGGGCCATAGGGGGGGTGAGCAGTTCTTC
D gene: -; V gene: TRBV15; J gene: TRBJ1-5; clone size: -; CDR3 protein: CATSREPGSQPQHF; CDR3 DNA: TGTGCCACCAGCAGAGAACCGGGTAGTCAGCCCCAGCATTTT
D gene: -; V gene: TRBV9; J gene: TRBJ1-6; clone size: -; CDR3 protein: CASSAITGDSPLHF; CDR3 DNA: TGTGCCAGCAGCGCGATTACGGGGGATTCACCCCTCCACTTT
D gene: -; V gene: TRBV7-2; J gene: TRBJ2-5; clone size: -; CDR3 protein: CASSLGGAWETQYF; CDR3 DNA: TGTGCCAGCAGCTTAGGGGGGGCCTGGGAGACCCAGTACTTC
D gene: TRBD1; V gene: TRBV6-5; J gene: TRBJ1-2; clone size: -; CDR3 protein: CASTLDRGQGYTF; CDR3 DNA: TGTGCCAGCACTCTCGACAGGGGACAAGGCTACACCTTC
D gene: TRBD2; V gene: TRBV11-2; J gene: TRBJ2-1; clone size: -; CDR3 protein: CASMTGGGGYNEQFF; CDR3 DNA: TGTGCCAGTATGACCGGGGGGGGTGGCTACAATGAGCAGTTCTTC
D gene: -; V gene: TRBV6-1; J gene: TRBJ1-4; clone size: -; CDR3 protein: CASSEASPWKLFF; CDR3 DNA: TGTGCCAGCAGTGAAGCTTCCCCTTGGAAACTGTTTTTT
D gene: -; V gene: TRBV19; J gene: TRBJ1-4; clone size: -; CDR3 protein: CASFSAPEKLFF; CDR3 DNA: TGTGCCAGTTTCTCAGCTCCTGAAAAACTGTTTTTT
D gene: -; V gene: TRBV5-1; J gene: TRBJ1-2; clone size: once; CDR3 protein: CASSLAGTRTKRYGYTF; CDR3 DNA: TGCGCCAGCAGCTTGGCCGGGACACGCACAAAGCGCTATGGCTACACCTTC